These 20 T cell receptor beta chains share one sample of origin, sequenced in a study of lymphopenia after photon versus proton radiotherapy. The method was immunoSEQ multiplex PCR; TCRdb's version includes in-frame clones alone and lacks a portion of them. The sample includes 50,000 to 75,000 clones, about 86% seen only once; the top ten take roughly 2%. The sequencing used peripheral blood, collected from a patient treated with photon-based radiotherapy. The receptor set was obtained from a man aged 35-49 years with gastric cancer.

This rearrangement joins TRBV11-2 to TRBJ1-6; a weak D match, TRBD1 (5 bases). With 4 bases removed from V and 10 bases from J, the gap between germline ends came to 14 bases. The CDR3 has 14 residues. CDR1 SGHAT and CDR2 FQNNGV come from the germline V gene. CDR3 sequence (DNA): TGTGCCAGCAGCTCGGACCTCCGGGGGTCACCCCTCCACTTT. Protein: CASSSDLRGSPLHF. Full variable domain (missing parts from reference TRBV11-2 and TRBJ1-6): EAGVAQSPRYKIIEKRQSVAFWCNPISGHATLYWYQQILGQGPKLLIQFQNNGVVDDSQLPKDRFSAERLKGVDSTLKIQPAKLEDSAVYLCASSSDLRGSPLHFGNGTRLTVT.

The chain employs TRBV11-1 and TRBJ2-5; D remains ambiguous. V was cut by 1 base and J by 6 bases, with 6 bases left in between. The V gene's germline CDR1 is SGHAT and CDR2 FQDESV (reference sequence). The CDR3 runs to 12 residues. As DNA, the CDR3 is TGTGCCAGCAGCTTAGGTCGGAAGACCCAGTACTTC. It specifies CASSLGRKTQYF. Complete variable domain (other parts from reference TRBV11-1 and TRBJ2-5): EAEVAQSPRYKITEKSQAVAFWCDPISGHATLYWYRQILGQGPELLVQFQDESVVDDSQLPKDRFSAERLKGVDSTLKIQPAELGDSAMYLCASSLGRKTQYFGPGTRLLVL.

This chain links TRBV2 with TRBJ2-4; D gene uncertain. Trimming removed 6 bases from V and 0 bases from J, with 12 bases in between. The CDR3 extends over 15 amino acids. Germline lookup yields CDR1 SNHLY and CDR2 FYNNEI. The chain's CDR3 is CASSVDGLAKNIQYF. The CDR3 DNA sequence: TGTGCCAGCAGCGTGGACGGATTAGCCAAAAACATTCAGTACTTC.

This clone appeared a single time. For the CDR3, the DNA is TGTGCCAGCAGTTGGACAGCCACCGGGGAGCTGTTTTTT. Translation gives CASSWTATGELFF. The chain links TRBV2 to TRBJ2-2; D might be TRBD1 (6 bases). The CDR3 runs 13 residues. CDR1 is SNHLY, CDR2 FYNNEI, per germline. Deletions cut 5 bases from V and 4 bases from J, with 8 bases between. The full variable domain, its missing parts supplied by reference TRBV2 and TRBJ2-2, is EPEVTQTPSHQVTQMGQEVILRCVPISNHLYFYWYRQILGQKVEFLVSFYNNEISEKSEIFDDQFSVERPDGSNFTLKIRSTKLEDSAMYFCASSWTATGELFFGEGSRLTVL.

The chain is built from TRBV2 and TRBJ1-1; D is perhaps TRBD1 (6 bases). Germline V gives CDR1 SNHLY, CDR2 FYNNEI. With 7 bases removed from V and 5 bases from J, the gap between germline ends came to 14 bases. This CDR3 has 13 amino acids. CDR3 residues: CASTTEGVTEAFF. The CDR3 coding sequence is TGTGCCAGCACTACGGAGGGGGTTACTGAAGCTTTCTTT.

The chain combines TRBV5-1 with TRBJ2-3; D gene uncertain. The CDR3 is made up of 14 amino acids. V was pared by 0 bases and J by 2 bases, with 7 bases between. The germline CDR1 and CDR2 sequences are SGHRS and YFSETQ. CDR3 sequence: CASSLAATTDTQYF. The CDR3 bases are TGCGCCAGCAGCTTGGCAGCAACCACAGATACGCAGTATTTT.

This chain links TRBV11-2 with TRBJ1-1; TRBD1 matches 7 bases. The CDR3 runs to 15 residues. Germline CDR1 is SGHAT and CDR2 is FQNNGV. The trim removed 4 bases at V and 11 bases at J, leaving 16 bases unmatched. CDR3 nucleotides: TGTGCCAGCAGCTCGCCTCGGGACAGCGAGCGTTGCGCTTTCTTT. Protein product: CASSSPRDSERCAFF.

J is TRBJ2-3 and V is TRBV5-4; 10 bases match TRBD2. Unmatched junction bases numbered 10, after V lost 4 bases and J lost 5 bases. The CDR3 has 16 residues. Germline CDR1 reads SGHNT; CDR2 reads YYREEE (reference sequence). CDR3 sequence reads: CASSPGLAMIGDTQYF. The CDR3 coding sequence is TGTGCCAGCAGCCCGGGACTAGCGATGATTGGAGATACGCAGTATTTT.

This chain links TRBV11-3 with TRBJ2-1; D unclear. Germline CDR1 and CDR2: SGHNT and YENEEA. The CDR3 is 15 residues long. With 1 base removed from V and 4 bases from J, the gap between germline ends came to 11 bases. The DNA of the CDR3 is TGTGCCAGCAGCTTAGGCCCCCCTAGGTACAATGAGCAGTTCTTC. Protein product: CASSLGPPRYNEQFF.

The chain uses TRBV9 and TRBJ1-2; perhaps TRBD1 as D (6 bases). Germline V gene lookup returns CDR1 SGDLS and CDR2 YYNGEE. The ends were cut back, 0 bases at V and 6 bases at J, with 12 bases in the middle. The CDR3 loop spans 14 amino acids. The chain's CDR3 is CASSVGPGANGYTF. For the CDR3, the DNA is TGTGCCAGCAGCGTAGGCCCAGGGGCGAATGGCTACACCTTC.

This sequence joins TRBV2 and TRBJ1-2; the D is unclear. Per germline, CDR1 SNHLY and CDR2 FYNNEI. The CDR3 length is 16 residues. V was pared by 0 bases and J by 2 bases, with 13 bases between. CDR3 DNA sequence: TGTGCCAGCAGTGAAGCCCCGGGCCGGGTGAACTATGGCTACACCTTC. Protein: CASSEAPGRVNYGYTF.

The CDR3: CASSLARGTRGNTIYF. The CDR3 DNA reads TGTGCCAGCAGCTTAGCGAGGGGTACGCGAGGAAACACCATATATTTT. The rearrangement joins TRBV7-6 to TRBJ1-3, with D possibly matching TRBD1 (5 bases). Germline CDR1 is SGHVS and CDR2 is FNYEAQ. The V gene lost 0 bases and the J gene lost 4 bases, with 13 bases spanning the gap. The CDR3 runs to 16 residues.

This chain connects TRBV18 to TRBJ1-2; 8 nucleotides match TRBD1. The CDR3 length is 14 residues. The V gene's germline CDR1 is KGHSH and CDR2 LQKENI. V lost 4 bases and J lost 6; bases outside the gene matches: 7. The CDR3 spells CASSQLRGPDGYTF. CDR3 DNA sequence: TGTGCCAGCTCACAACTCAGGGGGCCCGATGGCTACACCTTC. Using reference TRBV18 and TRBJ1-2 for the parts outside the CDR3, the full variable domain is NAGVMQNPRHLVRRRGQEARLRCSPMKGHSHVYWYRQLPEEGLKFMVYLQKENIIDESGMPKERFSAEFPKEGPSILRIQQVVRGDSAAYFCASSQLRGPDGYTFGSGTRLTVV.

The chain carries TRBV4-1 and TRBJ1-1, with D hard to call. V dropped 0 bases and J dropped 0 bases, with 14 bases sitting between them. The germline CDR1 and CDR2 sequences are MGHRA and YSYEKL. The CDR3 length is 17 residues. CDR3 nucleotides: TGCGCCAGCAGCCAAGATTTTGGGATAACAGTGAACACTGAAGCTTTCTTT. Residues: CASSQDFGITVNTEAFF.

This clone appeared a single time. J is TRBJ2-1 and V is TRBV10-3; 7 bases line up with TRBD1. Unmatched junction bases numbered 6, after V lost 0 bases and J lost 4 bases. Germline V lookup: CDR1 ENHRY, CDR2 SYGVKD. CDR3 size: 16 residues. CDR3 residues: CAISESWQGEYNEQFF. CDR3 nucleotides: TGTGCCATCAGTGAGTCTTGGCAGGGGGAGTACAATGAGCAGTTCTTC.

The chain links TRBV15 to TRBJ1-4, with 7 nucleotides matching TRBD1. CDR3 length equals 16 residues. The germline V gene has CDR1 LNHNV and CDR2 YYDKDF (reference sequence). V was pared by 5 bases and J by 7 bases, with 13 bases of the junction left unmatched. CDR3 protein: CATSGQGDLGGEKLFF. As DNA, the CDR3 is TGTGCCACCAGCGGCCAGGGGGATTTAGGGGGTGAAAAACTGTTTTTT. The entire variable domain, with the rest obtained from reference TRBV15 and TRBJ1-4, is as follows: DAMVIQNPRYQVTQFGKPVTLSCSQTLNHNVMYWYQQKSSQAPKLLFHYYDKDFNNEADTPDNFQSRRPNTSFCFLDIRSPGLGDTAMYLCATSGQGDLGGEKLFFGSGTQLSVL.

This clone was counted a single time. V is TRBV19 and J is TRBJ1-6; D call uncertain. The V and J ends lost 5 bases and 7 bases respectively, with 18 bases between them. The CDR3 has 16 residues. Germline-derived CDR1 and CDR2 are LNHDA and SQIVND (reference sequence). CDR3 sequence (DNA): TGTGCCAGTAGTCCATATGGCACCGTGGGCAATTCACCCCTCCACTTT. Translating it yields CASSPYGTVGNSPLHF. The full variable domain, in which reference TRBV19 and TRBJ1-6 provide the parts outside the CDR3, is DGGITQSPKYLFRKEGQNVTLSCEQNLNHDAMYWYRQDPGQGLRLIYYSQIVNDFQKGDIAEGYSVSREKKESFPLTVTSAQKNPTAFYLCASSPYGTVGNSPLHFGNGTRLTVT.

The chain links TRBV29-1 to TRBJ2-3; 12 nucleotides match TRBD2. This CDR3 is built from 14 residues. Germline V CDR1 and CDR2: SQVTM, ANQGSEA. After removal of 4 bases from V and 8 bases from J, the junction contained 7 bases not matched to a gene. The CDR3 DNA follows: TGCAGCGTTGTTCCTAGCGGGGGGGCAGGTACGCAGTATTTT. Translated, it gives CSVVPSGGAGTQYF.

This chain connects TRBV14 to TRBJ2-1; TRBD1 agrees at 7 bases. This CDR3 is built from 12 residues. Germline V gives CDR1 SGHDN, CDR2 FVKESK. The junction had 2 bases not matched to a gene; V was cut back by 5 bases and J by 7 bases. Written as DNA, the CDR3 is TGTGCCAGCAGCTACAGGGGTAATGAGCAGTTCTTC. Its protein is CASSYRGNEQFF.

The chain combines TRBV15 with TRBJ1-2, with D perhaps matching TRBD1 (5 bases). CDR1 and CDR2 from the germline V gene are LNHNV and YYDKDF (reference sequence). V lost 0 bases and J 0 bases, leaving 14 bases between the germline ends. This CDR3 is built from 17 residues. CDR3 coding DNA: TGTGCCACCAGCAGAGATCGGGGGACTGCACCTAACTATGGCTACACCTTC. Its protein product is CATSRDRGTAPNYGYTF. Variable domain in full (rest from reference TRBV15 and TRBJ1-2): DAMVIQNPRYQVTQFGKPVTLSCSQTLNHNVMYWYQQKSSQAPKLLFHYYDKDFNNEADTPDNFQSRRPNTSFCFLDIRSPGLGDTAMYLCATSRDRGTAPNYGYTFGSGTRLTVV.